A selection of T cell receptor beta chains follows, all from one sample in a study of OX40 agonist ivuxolimab in advanced cancers. Libraries were prepared by immunoSEQ multiplex PCR; TCRdb keeps only in-frame clonotypes and omits some of them. The sample consists of tens of thousands of clones, about 80% of them appearing once. The source was CD4+ or CD8+ T cells sorted from blood, collected in a trial of the OX40 agonist ivuxolimab. The receptors originated from an adult with an advanced solid tumor such as melanoma, head and neck, liver or kidney cancer. Each CDR3 is given without its conserved first and last residue.

v_gene	j_gene	CDR3aa
TRBV7-2	TRBJ1-2	ASSLEGGVNYGYT
TRBV5-8	TRBJ2-5	ASSLGTSGETQY
TRBV27	TRBJ2-2	ASSLGTGVSGELF
TRBV5-1	TRBJ1-1	ASSRVATEAF
TRBV6-6	TRBJ1-2	ASSYSGLGYGYT
TRBV18	TRBJ2-1	ASSPRTGDEQF
TRBV15	TRBJ2-2	ATSASVGFTGELF
TRBV19	TRBJ2-5	ASSIEASSGETQY
TRBV4-2	TRBJ2-3	ASSGASTDTQY
TRBV19	TRBJ1-5	ASSTSDRVRNQPQH
TRBV4-1	TRBJ2-1	ASSQDRSSSRLPQF
TRBV7-2	TRBJ2-3	ASSLPTSGLDTQY
TRBV7-8	TRBJ1-2	ASSLGQELYGYT
TRBV5-1	TRBJ1-6	ASSLDRRMNSPLH
TRBV4-1	TRBJ2-7	ASSRTGGSYEQY
TRBV19	TRBJ1-4	ASSMNRGRHEKLF
TRBV2	TRBJ2-7	ASSEAGGGVLYEQY
TRBV5-1	TRBJ1-1	ASSFNDPGVTEAF
TRBV6-5	TRBJ2-5	ASSYSGHGVETQY
TRBV6-1	TRBJ2-3	ASSEAGGTDTQY
TRBV10-3	TRBJ2-5	AISDGGQETQY
TRBV7-2	TRBJ1-5	ASSPGYNQPQH
TRBV29-1	TRBJ2-5	SVWGGLETQY
TRBV25-1	TRBJ2-1	ASSPGTGPYNEQF
TRBV18	TRBJ1-3	ASSQGSSGNTIY
TRBV5-1	TRBJ2-1	ASSLEVSYNEQF
TRBV9	TRBJ2-7	ASSVQQEAYEQY
TRBV2	TRBJ2-7	ASKLDRNPSYEQY
TRBV4-2	TRBJ1-1	ASSQDQEVNTEAF
TRBV27	TRBJ1-4	ASRTGQWREKLF
TRBV5-4	TRBJ1-2	ASSTRGGEPYGYT
TRBV5-1	TRBJ2-7	ASSLTGYEQY
TRBV6-6	TRBJ1-1	ASSYPGGGNTEAF
TRBV21-1	TRBJ2-5	ASSIGYQY
TRBV18	TRBJ1-3	ASSPQTGSGNTIY
TRBV6-5	TRBJ1-2	ASSFILYGYT
TRBV7-6	TRBJ1-3	ASSNSAMGLSGNTIY
TRBV6-6	TRBJ2-7	ASSYLRQGITYEQY
TRBV15	TRBJ2-4	ATSRDHTRGSIQY
TRBV6-4	TRBJ2-1	ASSAQGGPNEQF
TRBV7-6	TRBJ2-7	ASSLGGRSYEQY
TRBV5-6	TRBJ2-1	ASIKASGGHYNEQF
TRBV7-2	TRBJ1-2	ASSGPAGQGGYT
TRBV5-1	TRBJ2-3	ASSAKDRVATDTQY
TRBV7-6	TRBJ2-1	ASIPRQAADNEQF
TRBV12-5	TRBJ2-2	ASGTGGSNTGELF
TRBV18	TRBJ1-1	ASSPMVHKNTEAF
TRBV11-3	TRBJ1-1	ASRDRKNTEAF
TRBV4-2	TRBJ1-3	ASSQDLWTRSGNTIY
TRBV7-9	TRBJ1-2	ASSLEGQGSYT
TRBV5-1	TRBJ2-3	ASSSGLALPDTQY
TRBV5-4	TRBJ2-3	ASSLRTSGATDTQY
TRBV7-2	TRBJ1-5	ASSLVGQVNQPQH